These T cell receptor beta chains were read from a single sample in a study of blood T cell repertoires in COVID-19. Measured with immunoSEQ multiplex PCR; TCRdb has only the in-frame clones, and not every one. The sample holds 250,000 to 300,000 clones, approximately 87% seen once. The sequenced sample consisted of peripheral blood. All receptors derive from a man aged 55 to 70 who had recovered from COVID-19. CDR3s include the opening cysteine and the closing phenylalanine or tryptophan. A D gene is named only where the DNA matches it firmly. Clone size is not always given. Where it is, it says once, few, many or a class for expanded clones.

j_call,d_call,v_call,clone_size,cdr3_nt,cdr3_aa
TRBJ2-7,TRBD1,TRBV24-1,-,TGTGCCACCAACTTTGAGGGGACAGGGCCCGGGATTAGCTCCTACGAGCAGTACTTC,CATNFEGTGPGISSYEQYF
TRBJ2-7,TRBD1,TRBV18,-,TGTGCCAGCTCACGGGACAGGGAGGGTTACGAGCAGTACTTC,CASSRDREGYEQYF
TRBJ1-5,-,TRBV28,-,TGTGCCAGCAGACCCTTGGGGGGGCGACAGCCCCAGCATTTT,CASRPLGGRQPQHF
TRBJ2-7,TRBD2,TRBV19,-,TGTGCCAGTAGTAGGCTAGCGGGGTCCTACGAGCAGTACTTC,CASSRLAGSYEQYF
TRBJ2-2,-,TRBV10-3,-,TGTGCCATCAGCAGGGTGAACACCGGGGAGCTGTTTTTT,CAISRVNTGELFF
TRBJ1-4,-,TRBV18,-,TGTGCCAGCTCACCACGCGGGACAACTAATGAAAAACTGTTTTTT,CASSPRGTTNEKLFF
TRBJ1-1,-,TRBV4-1,-,TGCGCCAGCAGCCAGGTGGGAGCGGGGGGGCCTTTCTTT,CASSQVGAGGPFF
TRBJ2-2,-,TRBV19,-,TGTGCCAGTAGTTTCCAGGGACAGAACACCGGGGAGCTGTTTTTT,CASSFQGQNTGELFF
TRBJ1-4,TRBD1,TRBV28,-,TGTGCCAGCTTCGGGCAGGGGGCGGGAGAAAAACTGTTTTTT,CASFGQGAGEKLFF
TRBJ1-2,TRBD1,TRBV28,-,TGTGCCAGCAGTCTTAGTGGCCAGGGGGCAAAAAACTATGGCTACACCTTC,CASSLSGQGAKNYGYTF
TRBJ2-1,TRBD2,TRBV13,-,TGTGCCAGCAGACCCGGGACTAGTCTTAGGAATGAGCAGTTCTTC,CASRPGTSLRNEQFF
TRBJ1-5,-,TRBV19,-,TGTGCCAGTAGCTGGAACAGGGTTAGCAATCAGCCCCAGCATTTT,CASSWNRVSNQPQHF
TRBJ2-4,TRBD1,TRBV24-1,-,TGTGCCACCAGTGCCTCGGGGACAGCGGTAGCCAAAAACATTCAGTACTTC,CATSASGTAVAKNIQYF
TRBJ1-2,-,TRBV27,-,TGTGCCAGCAGTTTTGAGGGGAGGGGTGGCTACACCTTC,CASSFEGRGGYTF
TRBJ2-3,-,TRBV27,-,TGTGCCAGCACCCCCGGACTATCCTTCTTCACAGATACGCAGTATTTT,CASTPGLSFFTDTQYF
TRBJ1-3,-,TRBV20-1,-,TGCAGTGCTAGTGACAGACTAGCTGGAAACACCATATATTTT,CSASDRLAGNTIYF
TRBJ2-3,TRBD1,TRBV7-9,-,TGTGCCAGCAGCTCGGGGACAGGGGCTCCAGATACGCAGTATTTT,CASSSGTGAPDTQYF
TRBJ1-5,-,TRBV7-2,few,TGTGCCAGCAGCTTAAATTTTGGGGGCCAGCCCCAGCATTTT,CASSLNFGGQPQHF
TRBJ2-2,-,TRBV19,many,TGTGCCAGTACCCCCCCCTCAGGCACCGGGGAGCTGTTTTTT,CASTPPSGTGELFF
TRBJ1-6,-,TRBV2,-,TGTGCCAGCAGTGGGACAGATTCACCCCTCCACTTT,CASSGTDSPLHF
TRBJ1-5,-,TRBV4-1,-,TGCGCCAGCAGCCAACCCGGGGGGCCCCAGCATTTT,CASSQPGGPQHF
TRBJ1-5,-,TRBV6-1,-,TGTGCCAGCAGTGAAGCAGGGGGAAGCAATCAGCCCCAGCATTTT,CASSEAGGSNQPQHF
TRBJ2-7,TRBD1,TRBV6-5,-,TGTGCCTCCCACGGGACAGCCGAAAGGTACGAGCAGTACTTC,CASHGTAERYEQYF
TRBJ1-2,-,TRBV18,-,TGTGCCAGCTCACCGAAGACGGACTACTATGGCTACACCTTC,CASSPKTDYYGYTF
TRBJ1-3,-,TRBV5-6,-,TGTGCCAGCAGCTTGGTGGAGCCCTCTGGAAACACCATATATTTT,CASSLVEPSGNTIYF
TRBJ2-5,-,TRBV7-3,-,TGTGCCAGCAGCTTAACTGGGGGCGATGCTCGGATCCAAGAGACCCAGTACTTC,CASSLTGGDARIQETQYF
TRBJ2-3,-,TRBV7-2,-,TGTGCCAGCAGCACCACCGGCAGGGGAGGCACAGATACGCAGTATTTT,CASSTTGRGGTDTQYF
TRBJ2-2,-,TRBV12-3/TRBV12-4,-,TGTGCCAGCTACCGCGGATACACCGGGGAGCTGTTTTTT,CASYRGYTGELFF
TRBJ2-3,-,TRBV24-1,-,TGTGCCACCAGTCTAAAAGGGGGTGGGGATACGCAGTATTTT,CATSLKGGGDTQYF
TRBJ2-7,-,TRBV30,-,TGTGCCTGGCAGGTGGCGAACTTCTACGAGCAGTACTTC,CAWQVANFYEQYF
TRBJ1-1,-,TRBV20-1,-,TGCAGTGCTAGTTCCTTTCCGCTCGGTTTGGGAGGGCGTGGTGAAGCTTTCTTT,CSASSFPLGLGGRGEAFF
TRBJ1-6,-,TRBV4-1,many,TGCGCCAGCAGCCAATTACAGGGAAATTCACCCCTCCACTTT,CASSQLQGNSPLHF
TRBJ2-3,TRBD1,TRBV7-9,-,TGTGCCAGCAGCTTAGGGACAGGGAGCACAGATACGCAGTATTTT,CASSLGTGSTDTQYF
TRBJ1-2,-,TRBV6-5,few,TGTGCCAGCAGTTCGGGTGGCCGGAACACCTTC,CASSSGGRNTF
TRBJ1-1,-,TRBV6-5,-,TGTGCCAGCAGACTAGAAGGGGGAGTGAACACTGAAGCTTTCTTT,CASRLEGGVNTEAFF
TRBJ1-6,TRBD1,TRBV5-5,few,TGTGCCAGCAGCTCCCTAAGACAGGGTTATAATTCACCCCTCCACTTT,CASSSLRQGYNSPLHF
TRBJ2-3,TRBD1,TRBV28,-,TGTGCCAGCAAAGGGACAGCCACAGATACGCAGTATTTT,CASKGTATDTQYF
TRBJ2-1,-,TRBV5-1,-,TGCGCCAGCAGCTCAGCCCAGGCCCTCGGTGAGCAGTTCTTC,CASSSAQALGEQFF
TRBJ2-3,TRBD2,TRBV4-2,-,TGTGCCAGCAGCCTCGGGGGGGGTAGCACAGATACGCAGTATTTT,CASSLGGGSTDTQYF
TRBJ1-5,TRBD1,TRBV6-5,once,TGTGCCAGCAGCCGGGACAGGGGTAGCAATCAGCCCCAGCATTTT,CASSRDRGSNQPQHF
TRBJ2-6,-,TRBV18,-,TGTGCCAGCTCACCGACAACCACTGGCTCTGGGGCCAACGTCCTGACTTTC,CASSPTTTGSGANVLTF
TRBJ2-3,-,TRBV6-4,-,TGTGCCAGCAGTCCCCTAGCTGGGGGGAACACAGATACGCAGTATTTT,CASSPLAGGNTDTQYF